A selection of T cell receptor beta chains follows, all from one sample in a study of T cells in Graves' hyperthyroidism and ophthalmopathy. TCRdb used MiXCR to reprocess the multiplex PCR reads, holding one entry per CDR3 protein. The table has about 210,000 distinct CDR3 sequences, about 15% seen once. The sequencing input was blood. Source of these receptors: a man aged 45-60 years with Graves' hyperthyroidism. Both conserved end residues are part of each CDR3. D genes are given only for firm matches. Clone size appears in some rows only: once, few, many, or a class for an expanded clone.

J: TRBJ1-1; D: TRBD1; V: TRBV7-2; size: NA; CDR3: CASSFTGTGEAFF; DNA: TGTGCCAGCAGCTTTACCGGGACAGGGGAAGCTTTCTTT
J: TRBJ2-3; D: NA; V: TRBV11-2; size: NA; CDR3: CASSATSTDTQYF; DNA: TGTGCCAGCAGCGCAACTAGCACAGATACGCAGTATTTT
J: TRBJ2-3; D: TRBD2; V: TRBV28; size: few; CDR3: CASSTSLAGGTDTQYF; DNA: TGTGCCAGCAGTACCTCATTAGCGGGAGGTACAGATACGCAGTATTTT
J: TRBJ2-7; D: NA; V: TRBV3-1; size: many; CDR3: CASSQDGQVRSYEQYF; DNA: TGTGCCAGCAGCCAAGATGGTCAGGTCCGCTCCTACGAGCAGTACTTC
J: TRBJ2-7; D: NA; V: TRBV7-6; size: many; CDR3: CASSRGHQGPHYEQYF; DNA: TGTGCCAGCAGCCGGGGACATCAAGGGCCTCACTACGAGCAGTACTTC
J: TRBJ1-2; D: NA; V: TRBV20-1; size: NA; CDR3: CSALPDTYYGYTF; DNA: TGCAGTGCCCTGCCAGACACTTACTATGGCTACACCTTC
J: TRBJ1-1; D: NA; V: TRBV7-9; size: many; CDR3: CSSSLRGENTEAFF; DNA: TGTTCCAGCAGCCTCCGAGGGGAGAACACTGAAGCTTTCTTT
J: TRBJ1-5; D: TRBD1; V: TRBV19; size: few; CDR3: CASSTTGGSDQPQHF; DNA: TGTGCCAGTAGTACGACAGGGGGCTCTGATCAGCCCCAGCATTTT
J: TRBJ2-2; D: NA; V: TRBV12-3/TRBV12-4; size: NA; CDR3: CASSARSSGELFF; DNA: TGTGCCAGCAGTGCGCGCTCTTCCGGGGAGCTGTTTTTT
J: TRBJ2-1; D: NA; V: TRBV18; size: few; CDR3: CASSPGGPPSYNEQFF; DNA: TGTGCCAGCTCACCGGGCGGGCCCCCCTCCTACAATGAGCAGTTCTTC
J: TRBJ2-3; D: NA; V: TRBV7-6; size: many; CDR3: CASSREVSSTDTQYF; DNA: TGTGCCAGCAGCAGAGAGGTATCTAGCACAGATACGCAGTATTTT
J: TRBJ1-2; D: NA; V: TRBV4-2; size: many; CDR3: CATNGRDYGYTF; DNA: TGTGCCACCAACGGGAGGGACTATGGCTACACCTTC